Below, one TCR beta chain is given with its context. Its antigen remains unidentified. The table came from immunoSEQ multiplex PCR; TCRdb's copy has only in-frame clones and leaves some out. The sample has roughly 100,000 clones; 85% to 95% are singletons. This sample stems from a study of graft-versus-host responses after intestinal transplantation. Study summary: Transplants given to recipients were multivisceral, liver-intestinal, or isolated intestinal. Recipients were all induced with anti-thymocyte globulin, then given tacrolimus and steroids for about three years.

The study, taken as a whole, reports: Detected in recipient marrow were GvH clones, some of which were first observed in ileum or blood. Elevated graft-versus-host to host-versus-graft clonal ratios in allografts were recorded for patients with graft-donor T cell macrochimerism.

V gave up 6 bases and J gave up 2 bases; unmatched junction bases: 4. The CDR3 consists of 13 residues. CDR1 and CDR2 (germline): SNHLY, FYNNEI. The input for sequencing was unstimulated CD8+ T cells sorted from spleen or lymph node cells, taken before transplant. This chain joins TRBV2 and TRBJ2-7; 7 nucleotides agree with TRBD2. This clonotype originated in a human donor who was the organ donor for an intestinal transplant. The CDR3 loop is CASSGGRTYEQYF. As DNA, the CDR3 is TGTGCCAGCAGCGGGGGGAGAACCTACGAGCAGTACTTC.